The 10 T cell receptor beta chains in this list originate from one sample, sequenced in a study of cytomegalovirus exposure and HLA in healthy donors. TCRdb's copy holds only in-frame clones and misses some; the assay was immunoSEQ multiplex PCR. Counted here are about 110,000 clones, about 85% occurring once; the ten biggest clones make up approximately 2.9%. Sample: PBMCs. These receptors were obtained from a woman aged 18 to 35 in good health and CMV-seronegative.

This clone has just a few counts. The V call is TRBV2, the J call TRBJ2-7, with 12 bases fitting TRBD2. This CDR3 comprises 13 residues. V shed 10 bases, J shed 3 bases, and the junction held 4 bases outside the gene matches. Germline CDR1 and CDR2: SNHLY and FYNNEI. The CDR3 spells CAMRTSGVYEQYF. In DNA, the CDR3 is TGTGCCATGAGGACTAGCGGGGTCTACGAGCAGTACTTC.

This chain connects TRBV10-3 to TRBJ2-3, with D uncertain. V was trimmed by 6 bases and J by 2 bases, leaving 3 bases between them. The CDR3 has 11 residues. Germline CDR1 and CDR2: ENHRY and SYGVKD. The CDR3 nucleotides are TGTGCCATCAGCCTCACAGATACGCAGTATTTT. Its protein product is CAISLTDTQYF.

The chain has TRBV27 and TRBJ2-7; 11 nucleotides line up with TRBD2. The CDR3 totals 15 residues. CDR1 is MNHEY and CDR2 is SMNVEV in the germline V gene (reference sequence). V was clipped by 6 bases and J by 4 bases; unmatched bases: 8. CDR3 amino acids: CASSRPLAGGYEQYF. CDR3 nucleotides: TGTGCCAGCAGCCGCCCCCTAGCGGGGGGATACGAGCAGTACTTC.

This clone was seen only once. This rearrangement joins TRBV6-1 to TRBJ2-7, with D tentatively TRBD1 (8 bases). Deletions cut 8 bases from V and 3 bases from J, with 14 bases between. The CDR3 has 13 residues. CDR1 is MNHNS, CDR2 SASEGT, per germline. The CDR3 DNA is TGTGCCAGCCGACAGGGGAGGGACTACGAGCAGTACTTC. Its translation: CASRQGRDYEQYF.

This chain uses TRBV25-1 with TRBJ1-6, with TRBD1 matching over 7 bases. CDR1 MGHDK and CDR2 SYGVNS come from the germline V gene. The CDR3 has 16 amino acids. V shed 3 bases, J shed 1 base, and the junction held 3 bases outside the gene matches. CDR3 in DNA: TGTGCCAGCAGTGACGACAGGGCATCCTATAATTCACCCCTCCACTTT. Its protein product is CASSDDRASYNSPLHF.

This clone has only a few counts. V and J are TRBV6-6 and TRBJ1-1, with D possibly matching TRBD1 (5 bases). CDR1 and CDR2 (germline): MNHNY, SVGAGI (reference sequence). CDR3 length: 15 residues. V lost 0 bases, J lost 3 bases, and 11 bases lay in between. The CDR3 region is CASSYSVEQDTEAFF. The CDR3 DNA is TGTGCCAGCAGTTACTCGGTGGAACAGGACACTGAAGCTTTCTTT.

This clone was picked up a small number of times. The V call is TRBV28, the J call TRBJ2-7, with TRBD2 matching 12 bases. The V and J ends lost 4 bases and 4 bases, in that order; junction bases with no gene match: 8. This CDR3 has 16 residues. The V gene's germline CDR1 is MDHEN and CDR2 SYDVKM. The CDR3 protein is CASSSGTSGRAYEQYF. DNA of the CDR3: TGTGCCAGCAGTTCCGGGACTAGCGGGCGGGCTTACGAGCAGTACTTC.

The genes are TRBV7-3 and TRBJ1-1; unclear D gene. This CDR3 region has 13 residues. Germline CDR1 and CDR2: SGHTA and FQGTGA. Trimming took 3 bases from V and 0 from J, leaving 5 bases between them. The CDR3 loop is CASSFQMNTEAFF. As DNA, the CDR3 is TGTGCCAGCAGCTTCCAGATGAACACTGAAGCTTTCTTT.

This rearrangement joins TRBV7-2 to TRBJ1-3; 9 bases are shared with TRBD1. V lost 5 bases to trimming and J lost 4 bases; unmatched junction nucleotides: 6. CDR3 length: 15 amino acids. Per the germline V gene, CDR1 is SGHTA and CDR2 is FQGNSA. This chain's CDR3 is CASSARTGEGNTIYF. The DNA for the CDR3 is TGTGCCAGCAGCGCCCGGACAGGGGAAGGAAACACCATATATTTT.

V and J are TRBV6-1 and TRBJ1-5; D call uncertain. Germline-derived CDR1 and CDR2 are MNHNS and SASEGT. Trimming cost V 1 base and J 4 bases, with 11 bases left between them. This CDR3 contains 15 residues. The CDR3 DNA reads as TGTGCCAGCAGTGAAGGAAGTGGAGGAAATCAGCCCCAGCATTTT. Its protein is CASSEGSGGNQPQHF.